A single sample is the source of the 8 T cell receptor beta chains below, sequenced in a study of technical replicates of blood from a handful of donors. Sequencing was performed with immunoSEQ multiplex PCR; in TCRdb, only in-frame clones are kept and a portion is missing. The sample contains over 80,000 clones, about 96% of which appear only once. The sequencing input was T cells isolated from PBMCs. All receptors come from a human donor in good health.

The chain couples TRBV27 to TRBJ2-3, with 7 bases fitting TRBD1. CDR1 and CDR2 from the germline V gene are MNHEY and SMNVEV (reference sequence). Trimming at V came to 10 bases and at J to 2 bases, leaving 9 bases not matched to a gene. This CDR3 contains 14 residues. The CDR3 reads CATNRDSFTDTQYF. DNA of the CDR3: TGTGCCACCAACCGGGACAGCTTCACAGATACGCAGTATTTT.

This clone appeared a single time. The rearrangement uses TRBV27 and TRBJ2-3, with D possibly matching TRBD2 (5 bases). Germline assignment: CDR1 MNHEY and CDR2 SMNVEV (reference sequence). Between the trimmed V and J ends, which lost 7 bases and 1 base, there was a span of 15 bases. This CDR3 comprises 15 residues. The CDR3 DNA reads TGTGCCAGCACTCCGCACGGGATTGGCACAGATACGCAGTATTTT. This codes for CASTPHGIGTDTQYF.

The CDR3 DNA reads TGTGCCAGCAGCTTTACTAGCGGGTACAATGAGCAGTTCTTC. Protein sequence: CASSFTSGYNEQFF. The gene calls are TRBV7-9 and TRBJ2-1, with 9 bases that match TRBD2. The CDR3 is 14 residues long. Germline CDR1 and CDR2: SEHNR and FQNEAQ (reference sequence). The J segment lost 4 bases and the V segment lost 3 bases, leaving 1 base of the junction unmatched.

The J gene is TRBJ2-2, the V gene TRBV7-9, with D uncertain. The CDR3 loop spans 13 amino acids. Trimming shortened V by 5 bases and J by 6 bases, and 10 bases separated the two germline ends. In germline, CDR1 is SEHNR, CDR2 FQNEAQ (reference sequence). The CDR3 protein is CASSETSAGELFF. CDR3 coding DNA: TGTGCCAGCAGCGAAACCTCGGCCGGGGAGCTGTTTTTT.

This clone occurred once. The chain has TRBV29-1 and TRBJ2-7, with no clear D. CDR1 and CDR2 from the germline V gene are SQVTM and ANQGSEA. This CDR3 is built from 12 residues. Trimming took off 5 bases at V and 5 bases at J, with 13 bases between the two ends. CDR3 bases: TGCAGCGTTAAATACCTGGGCCACGAGCAGTACTTC. This codes for CSVKYLGHEQYF.

J is TRBJ1-1 and V is TRBV6-5, with D tentatively TRBD1 (5 bases). Per the germline V gene, CDR1 is MNHEY and CDR2 is SVGAGI. V was cut by 8 bases and J by 3 bases, with 16 bases left in between. There are 14 residues in the CDR3. This CDR3 reads CASRSQGFYTEAFF. The CDR3 bases are TGTGCCAGCCGCTCCCAGGGTTTTTACACTGAAGCTTTCTTT.

V gene TRBV7-9 combines with J gene TRBJ2-1; 7 nucleotides agree with TRBD1. Per germline, CDR1 SEHNR and CDR2 FQNEAQ (reference sequence). The CDR3 loop spans 14 amino acids. Trimming cost V 6 bases and J 2 bases; bases outside gene matches: 4. DNA for the CDR3: TGTGCCAGCAGGCGACAGGGTACCTACAATGAGCAGTTCTTC. Translation: CASRRQGTYNEQFF.

This sequence joins TRBV21-1 and TRBJ1-1. TRBV21-1 represents a pseudogene. The CDR3 has 15 amino acids. CDR3: CASSKASPGRTEAFF. In nucleotides, the CDR3 is TGTGCCAGCAGCAAAGCTTCCCCGGGGAGGACTGAAGCTTTCTTT.